This T cell receptor (beta chain) appears in the sequencing data of a study of sequential checkpoint blockade in melanoma. Sequenced by immunoSEQ multiplex PCR; TCRdb stores in-frame clones only, minus some. In the table there are fewer than 15,000 clones, about 65% of which are singletons. Germline CDR1 MNHEY, CDR2 SMNVEV (reference sequence). With V trimmed by 10 bases and J by 9 bases, 17 bases remained unmatched. This CDR3 comprises 15 residues. The sample's treatment: randomized to nivolumab then ipilimumab (arm A) or the reverse (arm B). The sequences come from CD8+ T cells sorted from blood (inferred from file names), collected from a patient given nivolumab and ipilimumab in sequence. The receptor was derived from a human donor with melanoma. The genes are TRBV27 and TRBJ2-1; 8 nucleotides align to TRBD2. The CDR3: CATSISGGAILEQFF. The CDR3, as DNA: TGTGCCACCTCCATATCCGGGGGGGCGATTCTTGAGCAGTTCTTC.